The clone carrying this T cell receptor beta chain occurred a few times. The data stem from a study of blood T cells in healthy people across ages. Study at large: Capture via template switching afforded approximately one barcoded beta molecule per two T cells.

CDR3 length: 13 residues. Trimming removed 8 bases at V and 6 bases at J, with 16 bases between. It was with a sample-barcoded 5' primer and a J-beta primer mix that a second PCR of roughly 7 to 12 cycles was run. Researchers report that a template-switch adaptor with 12 random nucleotides tagged each cDNA molecule. TCRdb reprocessed the 5' RACE reads with MiXCR, giving one entry per CDR3 protein. The table shows about 1.8 million distinct CDR3 sequences, with 49% occurring only once. The source is a woman in her thirties or forties in good health. The chain links TRBV12-3 or TRBV12-4 to TRBJ1-1; TRBD1 might be the D (6 bases). Sequencing was performed on blood. CDR3 nucleotide sequence: TGTGCCAGCTCCGGTACAGGGCACTCTGAAGCTTTCTTT. Translating gives CASSGTGHSEAFF.